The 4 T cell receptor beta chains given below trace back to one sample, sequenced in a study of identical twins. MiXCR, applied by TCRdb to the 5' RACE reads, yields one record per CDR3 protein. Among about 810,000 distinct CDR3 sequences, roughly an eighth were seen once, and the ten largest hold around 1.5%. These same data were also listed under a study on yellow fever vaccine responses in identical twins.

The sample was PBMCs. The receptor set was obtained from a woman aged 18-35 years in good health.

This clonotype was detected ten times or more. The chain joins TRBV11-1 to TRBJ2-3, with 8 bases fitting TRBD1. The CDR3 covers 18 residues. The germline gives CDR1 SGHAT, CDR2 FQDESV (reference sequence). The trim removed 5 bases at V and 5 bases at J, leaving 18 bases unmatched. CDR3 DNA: TGTGCCAGCAGCCCACCCCCGAGGACAGGGCTACTTGGAGATACGCAGTATTTT. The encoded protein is CASSPPPRTGLLGDTQYF.

Here the CDR3 DNA reads TGCAGTGCTAAGAGACTAGGCTACAATGAGCAGTTCTTC. Its protein product is CSAKRLGYNEQFF. V and J are TRBV20-1 and TRBJ2-1; a weak D match, TRBD2 (6 bases). Trimming took 4 bases from V and 3 from J, leaving 10 bases between them. The V gene's germline CDR1 is DFQATT and CDR2 SNEGSKA (reference sequence). This CDR3 comprises 13 residues.

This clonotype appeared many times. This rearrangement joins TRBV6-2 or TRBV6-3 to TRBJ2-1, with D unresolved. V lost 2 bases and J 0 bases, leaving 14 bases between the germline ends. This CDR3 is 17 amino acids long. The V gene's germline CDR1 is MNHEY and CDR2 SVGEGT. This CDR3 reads CASSYALLPSSYNEQFF. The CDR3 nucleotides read TGTGCCAGCAGTTACGCTTTACTTCCGAGCTCCTACAATGAGCAGTTCTTC.

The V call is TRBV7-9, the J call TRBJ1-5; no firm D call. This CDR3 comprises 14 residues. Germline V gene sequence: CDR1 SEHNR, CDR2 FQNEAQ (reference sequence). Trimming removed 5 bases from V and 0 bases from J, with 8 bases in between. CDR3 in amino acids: CASSRSNSNQPQHF. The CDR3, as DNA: TGTGCCAGCAGCCGATCTAATAGCAATCAGCCCCAGCATTTT.